These T cell receptor beta chains were read from a single sample in a study of T cells in Graves' hyperthyroidism and ophthalmopathy. TCRdb reprocessed the multiplex PCR reads with MiXCR, giving one entry per CDR3 protein. The table lists about 620,000 distinct CDR3 sequences, about 16% of them singletons, with around 4% in the top ten. Sequencing used blood. These receptors were collected from a woman aged 30 to 39 with Graves' hyperthyroidism. The CDR3 runs from the conserved cysteine through the conserved F or W. The D gene is left open where the match is weak. The size entry is marked missing in some rows and otherwise reads once, few, many or a size class.

V gene: TRBV13
J gene: TRBJ1-4
D gene: .
clone size: .
CDR3 DNA: TGTGCCAGCAGCTACCAAACCCGGCAGGGCCATGAAAAACTGTTTTTT
CDR3 protein: CASSYQTRQGHEKLFF

V gene: TRBV4-1
J gene: TRBJ2-7
D gene: .
clone size: many
CDR3 DNA: TGCGCCAGCAGCCCAGGTGAAGCCTACGAGCAGTACTTC
CDR3 protein: CASSPGEAYEQYF

V gene: TRBV29-1
J gene: TRBJ1-3
D gene: .
clone size: .
CDR3 DNA: TGCAGCGTTGACCGAGACACTGATAACACCATATATTTT
CDR3 protein: CSVDRDTDNTIYF

V gene: TRBV28
J gene: TRBJ2-1
D gene: TRBD1
clone size: many
CDR3 DNA: TGTGCCAGCAGTTCTGGGACAGGGTATGAGCAGTTCTTC
CDR3 protein: CASSSGTGYEQFF

V gene: TRBV20-1
J gene: TRBJ2-5
D gene: TRBD2
clone size: many
CDR3 DNA: TGCAGTGCCTCACGACTAGCGGGGAGCCAAGAGACCCAGTACTTC
CDR3 protein: CSASRLAGSQETQYF

V gene: TRBV5-5
J gene: TRBJ1-1
D gene: .
clone size: .
CDR3 DNA: TGTGCCAGCAGCTTTCTCAGCCCTGAAGCTTTCTTT
CDR3 protein: CASSFLSPEAFF

V gene: TRBV28
J gene: TRBJ1-1
D gene: .
clone size: many
CDR3 DNA: TGTGCGGCAGCGAAAGGTAGAAATGCTGAAGCTTTCTTT
CDR3 protein: CAAAKGRNAEAFF

V gene: TRBV2
J gene: TRBJ2-5
D gene: TRBD1
clone size: many
CDR3 DNA: TGTGCCAGCTCCTTACCTGGACAGGGGAGGTACTTC
CDR3 protein: CASSLPGQGRYF

V gene: TRBV6-1
J gene: TRBJ2-7
D gene: .
clone size: few
CDR3 DNA: TGTGCCAGCAGGGGGGCGGGACACCCCCCCTACGAGCAGTACTTC
CDR3 protein: CASRGAGHPPYEQYF

V gene: TRBV20-1
J gene: TRBJ2-7
D gene: TRBD1
clone size: .
CDR3 DNA: TGCAGTGCTAGGGGACAGGGGGCTTACGAGCAGTACTTC
CDR3 protein: CSARGQGAYEQYF

V gene: TRBV5-6
J gene: TRBJ2-3
D gene: TRBD2
clone size: many
CDR3 DNA: TGTGCCAGCAGCTTGGCATCAGCGGGAGCCGCAGATACGCAGTATTTT
CDR3 protein: CASSLASAGAADTQYF

V gene: TRBV6-1
J gene: TRBJ1-2
D gene: TRBD1
clone size: .
CDR3 DNA: TGTGCCAGCAGGACAGGGCTGGTTACTGGCTACACCTTC
CDR3 protein: CASRTGLVTGYTF

V gene: TRBV28
J gene: TRBJ2-7
D gene: .
clone size: many
CDR3 DNA: TGTGCCAGCAGTTTTTATTCAGGTGCAAGCGAGCAGTACTTC
CDR3 protein: CASSFYSGASEQYF

V gene: TRBV28
J gene: TRBJ1-6
D gene: TRBD1
clone size: .
CDR3 DNA: TGTGTCAGCAGTTTGACAGGGGCGGCTTCGCCCCTCCACTTT
CDR3 protein: CVSSLTGAASPLHF

V gene: TRBV6-2/TRBV6-3
J gene: TRBJ2-5
D gene: TRBD2
clone size: few
CDR3 DNA: TGTGCCAGCAGTTACCAATCTCCGGGAGGCAAAGAGACCCAGTACTTC
CDR3 protein: CASSYQSPGGKETQYF

V gene: TRBV10-3
J gene: TRBJ2-1
D gene: TRBD2
clone size: many
CDR3 DNA: TGTGCCATCAGTGAGACTAGCGGGGTGAACAATGAGCAGTTCTTC
CDR3 protein: CAISETSGVNNEQFF

V gene: TRBV29-1
J gene: TRBJ2-1
D gene: .
clone size: few
CDR3 DNA: TGCAGCGTTGAACCGGGAGCCTCCGATGAGCAGTTCTTC
CDR3 protein: CSVEPGASDEQFF

V gene: TRBV20-1
J gene: TRBJ2-1
D gene: TRBD1
clone size: once
CDR3 DNA: TGCAGTGCTCCCACCGTGGGACAGAGTATCAATGAGCAGTTCTTC
CDR3 protein: CSAPTVGQSINEQFF

V gene: TRBV2
J gene: TRBJ1-4
D gene: .
clone size: .
CDR3 DNA: TGTGCCAGCAAGGGGCGAGACGTCGGAAAACTGTTTTTT
CDR3 protein: CASKGRDVGKLFF

V gene: TRBV6-1
J gene: TRBJ1-6
D gene: .
clone size: many
CDR3 DNA: TGTGCCAGTAAAGAATGGGGGCAGAATTCACCCCTCCACTTT
CDR3 protein: CASKEWGQNSPLHF

V gene: TRBV12-3/TRBV12-4
J gene: TRBJ1-2
D gene: .
clone size: many
CDR3 DNA: TGTGCCAGCAGTTTAGACACCACCTATGGCTACACCTTC
CDR3 protein: CASSLDTTYGYTF

V gene: TRBV27
J gene: TRBJ2-1
D gene: .
clone size: .
CDR3 DNA: TGTGCCAGCAGCCTAACAGGAAATACCTACAATGAGCAGTTCTTC
CDR3 protein: CASSLTGNTYNEQFF

V gene: TRBV12-3/TRBV12-4
J gene: TRBJ2-1
D gene: .
clone size: few
CDR3 DNA: TGTGCCAGCAGTTTATTCGTTTTGGAGCAGTTCTTC
CDR3 protein: CASSLFVLEQFF

V gene: TRBV30
J gene: TRBJ2-7
D gene: TRBD2
clone size: few
CDR3 DNA: TGTGCCTGGAGTGGGGGACTAGGCCACGAGCAGTACTTC
CDR3 protein: CAWSGGLGHEQYF

V gene: TRBV7-9
J gene: TRBJ2-7
D gene: TRBD1
clone size: .
CDR3 DNA: TGTGCCAGCAGCTTAATCGGGACAGCCTACGAGCAGTACTTC
CDR3 protein: CASSLIGTAYEQYF

V gene: TRBV5-1
J gene: TRBJ2-3
D gene: TRBD2
clone size: .
CDR3 DNA: TGCGCCAGCAGCACTAGCGGGAGAATTGATACGCAGTATTTT
CDR3 protein: CASSTSGRIDTQYF

V gene: TRBV28
J gene: TRBJ2-3
D gene: .
clone size: many
CDR3 DNA: TGTGCCAGCAGTTCTTACAGCCGCCCTTCCGGGACGATGGATACGCAGTATTTT
CDR3 protein: CASSSYSRPSGTMDTQYF

V gene: TRBV3-1
J gene: TRBJ1-4
D gene: .
clone size: many
CDR3 DNA: TGTGCCAGCAGCCAAGATTCCTCAGGGCAGGATGAAAAACTGTTTTTT
CDR3 protein: CASSQDSSGQDEKLFF

V gene: TRBV29-1
J gene: TRBJ1-2
D gene: TRBD1
clone size: many
CDR3 DNA: TGCAGCGTTTCGCAGGGGGCGCGGAACTACTATGGCTACACCTTC
CDR3 protein: CSVSQGARNYYGYTF

V gene: TRBV7-9
J gene: TRBJ2-1
D gene: .
clone size: .
CDR3 DNA: TGTGCCAGCAGCCCCCAGAGGAGAGGTGAGCAGTTCTTC
CDR3 protein: CASSPQRRGEQFF

V gene: TRBV16
J gene: TRBJ2-1
D gene: .
clone size: .
CDR3 DNA: TGTGCCAGCAGCCAACTGGGGCTTGAGCAGTTCTTC
CDR3 protein: CASSQLGLEQFF

V gene: TRBV11-2
J gene: TRBJ2-7
D gene: .
clone size: many
CDR3 DNA: TGTGCCAGCAGCCCAGGGGCCCCCTACGAGCAGTACTTC
CDR3 protein: CASSPGAPYEQYF

V gene: TRBV24-1
J gene: TRBJ2-1
D gene: .
clone size: few
CDR3 DNA: TGTGCCACCAGTGATTTGAGGCGGGGTGAGCAGTTCTTC
CDR3 protein: CATSDLRRGEQFF